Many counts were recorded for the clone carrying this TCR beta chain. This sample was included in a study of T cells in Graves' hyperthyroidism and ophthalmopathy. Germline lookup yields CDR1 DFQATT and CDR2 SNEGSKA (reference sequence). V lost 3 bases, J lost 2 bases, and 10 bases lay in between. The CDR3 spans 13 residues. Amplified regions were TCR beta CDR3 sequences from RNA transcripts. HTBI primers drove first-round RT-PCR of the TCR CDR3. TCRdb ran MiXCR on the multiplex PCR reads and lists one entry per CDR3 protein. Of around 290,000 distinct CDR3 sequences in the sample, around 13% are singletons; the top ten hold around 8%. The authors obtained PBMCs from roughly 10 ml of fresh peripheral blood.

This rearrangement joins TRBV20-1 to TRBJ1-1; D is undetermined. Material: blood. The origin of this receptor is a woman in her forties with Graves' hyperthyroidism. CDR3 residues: CSARASGNTEAFF. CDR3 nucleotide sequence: TGCAGTGCTAGGGCCTCCGGAAACACTGAAGCTTTCTTT.